This record concerns one TCR delta chain sequence. The sample originates from a study of gamma-delta chains in newborns, infants, children. At the level of the study: Polyclonal expansion of innate γδ T cells after birth follows microbial exposure.

Trimming removed 2 bases from V and 4 bases from J; junction bases left unmatched: 10. CDR1 is GEAIGNYY and CDR2 is EKD in the germline V gene. This CDR3 has 17 residues. TCRdb re-called clones from the reads via CATT. The profile shows 4,000 to 5,000 delta-chain clones, 6.2% of them singletons. The TCR was taken from a child who was a newborn, infant or young child, either healthy, febrile or measles-vaccinated (not recorded which). Sequencing was carried out using blood. V and J are TRDV2 and TRDJ2; 9 positions agree with TRDD3. The CDR3 sequence: CACDKLPYWGKTAQLFF. In nucleotides, the CDR3 is TGTGCCTGTGACAAACTTCCGTACTGGGGGAAGACAGCACAACTCTTCTTT.